The entry below describes one T cell receptor (beta chain). This clone was counted a single time. Its antigen is unknown. The sample holds no much larger clone one base away, and base qualities are not on file. The sample belongs to a study of a mutant IDH1 vaccine in newly diagnosed glioma (dated by TCRdb to the early 2020s). Context from the whole study: Of the approximately 35 treated patients, roughly 60% were male and around 38% were female, and a mean age of approximately 40 years was recorded. Before enrollment, most patients had been given radiochemotherapy with temozolomide as standard therapy, while the rest had received either radiotherapy alone or temozolomide alone. Peripheral blood samples were drawn at six visits, namely V03 (baseline), V05, V07, V10, V12 and V13. Longitudinal TCRB deep sequencing was performed for some 25 treated patients wherever samples were available for exploratory analyses.

Points the paper makes about the study in general: According to the authors, sample limitations meant that analyses of patient blood samples could not be reproduced. No apparent relationship was observed between pseudoprogression and alterations in the top peripheral T cell clonotypes detected by TCRB sequencing. Selection of PBMC samples for TCRB deep sequencing was based on availability. Across multiple MHC alleles, vaccine-induced immune responses were seen in nearly 95% of patients.

What this sample's time point label stands for: baseline, week 1 (first vaccination visit). According to the study, the label for this sample's treatment or condition signals: pre-vaccination baseline after standard-of-care therapy. Newly diagnosed WHO grade 3 or 4 IDH1-mutant astrocytomas showing loss of nuclear ATRX were present in the donors. The samples were drawn from NOA16, a multicentre, single-arm, open-label phase I trial in Germany that tested a mutant IDH1 peptide vaccine in humans for the first time. Visit V03 blood draws served as the baseline sample for immunogenicity testing. Genomic DNA for TCRB sequencing was extracted from EDTA blood using the DNeasy Blood and Tissue Kit. Libraries were made using the immunoSEQ multiplex PCR assay. Rearranged TCR beta chain sequences were amplified using the hsTCRB Kit according to the manufacturer's protocol. Sequencing of TCRB libraries was carried out on an Illumina MiSeq. On the authors' methods: The proprietary platform of the kit vendor was used for demultiplexing, trimming and gene mapping. Not all clones reach the TCRdb copy of this immuneACCESS table, which keeps in-frame sequences only. Checked studies attribute under half of the gap to unresolved V genes and leave the rest unexplained. From that table come the V and J calls and clone size; the DNA was used to work out D and trimming. This sample has tens of thousands of clones in its table, and about 80% of those were observed once. 1.5% to 2% of the sample is taken by the ten largest.

Via the germline V gene (reference sequence), CDR1 is LNHDA and CDR2 SQIVND. Trimming takes 2 bases off V and 3 bases off J; junction bases not matched to a gene: 6. The CDR3 sequence holds 15 residues, the cysteine and phenylalanine included. Just the 45-base CDR3 DNA is kept, in frame starting at base 1. The V gene is TRBV19 and the J gene is TRBJ1-2; TRBD1 lines up with 7 middle nucleotides. The clonotype was recovered from a woman in her 40s with glioma. This specimen consisted of PBMCs, obtained from a glioma patient treated with radiotherapy, temozolomide or both. The CDR3 protein sequence reads: CASSIIWTGYYGYTF. The DNA sequence is given as TGTGCCAGTAGTATAATCTGGACAGGATACTATGGCTACACCTTC.